This TCR beta chain was retrieved from a study of tumor and adjacent non-tumor tissue in lung cancer. The library came from three nested PCR rounds adapted from ARM-PCR protocols. TCRdb fed the multiplex PCR reads into MiXCR, producing one record per CDR3 protein. The sample lists tens of thousands of distinct CDR3 sequences; approximately 80% were seen once. In regard to this clonotype: Relative to the germline gene, one junction end is altered; a read error may explain this.

The template was RNA from unsorted bulk tissue. The normal lung tissue was taken more than 3 cm from the tumor edge. CDR1 and CDR2 from the germline V gene are SNHLY and FYNNEI. This CDR3 has 16 amino acids. The source is a man between 60 and 70 years old with non-small cell lung cancer. The V call is TRBV2, the J call TRBJ1-5; 8 bases align to TRBD1. Sequencing was carried out using distant non-tumor lung tissue. The CDR3 sequence: CVSRGHGGRDNQSQQF. The DNA for the CDR3 is TGTGTCAGCAGGGGGCACGGGGGAAGGGACAATCAGTCCCAGCAATTT.